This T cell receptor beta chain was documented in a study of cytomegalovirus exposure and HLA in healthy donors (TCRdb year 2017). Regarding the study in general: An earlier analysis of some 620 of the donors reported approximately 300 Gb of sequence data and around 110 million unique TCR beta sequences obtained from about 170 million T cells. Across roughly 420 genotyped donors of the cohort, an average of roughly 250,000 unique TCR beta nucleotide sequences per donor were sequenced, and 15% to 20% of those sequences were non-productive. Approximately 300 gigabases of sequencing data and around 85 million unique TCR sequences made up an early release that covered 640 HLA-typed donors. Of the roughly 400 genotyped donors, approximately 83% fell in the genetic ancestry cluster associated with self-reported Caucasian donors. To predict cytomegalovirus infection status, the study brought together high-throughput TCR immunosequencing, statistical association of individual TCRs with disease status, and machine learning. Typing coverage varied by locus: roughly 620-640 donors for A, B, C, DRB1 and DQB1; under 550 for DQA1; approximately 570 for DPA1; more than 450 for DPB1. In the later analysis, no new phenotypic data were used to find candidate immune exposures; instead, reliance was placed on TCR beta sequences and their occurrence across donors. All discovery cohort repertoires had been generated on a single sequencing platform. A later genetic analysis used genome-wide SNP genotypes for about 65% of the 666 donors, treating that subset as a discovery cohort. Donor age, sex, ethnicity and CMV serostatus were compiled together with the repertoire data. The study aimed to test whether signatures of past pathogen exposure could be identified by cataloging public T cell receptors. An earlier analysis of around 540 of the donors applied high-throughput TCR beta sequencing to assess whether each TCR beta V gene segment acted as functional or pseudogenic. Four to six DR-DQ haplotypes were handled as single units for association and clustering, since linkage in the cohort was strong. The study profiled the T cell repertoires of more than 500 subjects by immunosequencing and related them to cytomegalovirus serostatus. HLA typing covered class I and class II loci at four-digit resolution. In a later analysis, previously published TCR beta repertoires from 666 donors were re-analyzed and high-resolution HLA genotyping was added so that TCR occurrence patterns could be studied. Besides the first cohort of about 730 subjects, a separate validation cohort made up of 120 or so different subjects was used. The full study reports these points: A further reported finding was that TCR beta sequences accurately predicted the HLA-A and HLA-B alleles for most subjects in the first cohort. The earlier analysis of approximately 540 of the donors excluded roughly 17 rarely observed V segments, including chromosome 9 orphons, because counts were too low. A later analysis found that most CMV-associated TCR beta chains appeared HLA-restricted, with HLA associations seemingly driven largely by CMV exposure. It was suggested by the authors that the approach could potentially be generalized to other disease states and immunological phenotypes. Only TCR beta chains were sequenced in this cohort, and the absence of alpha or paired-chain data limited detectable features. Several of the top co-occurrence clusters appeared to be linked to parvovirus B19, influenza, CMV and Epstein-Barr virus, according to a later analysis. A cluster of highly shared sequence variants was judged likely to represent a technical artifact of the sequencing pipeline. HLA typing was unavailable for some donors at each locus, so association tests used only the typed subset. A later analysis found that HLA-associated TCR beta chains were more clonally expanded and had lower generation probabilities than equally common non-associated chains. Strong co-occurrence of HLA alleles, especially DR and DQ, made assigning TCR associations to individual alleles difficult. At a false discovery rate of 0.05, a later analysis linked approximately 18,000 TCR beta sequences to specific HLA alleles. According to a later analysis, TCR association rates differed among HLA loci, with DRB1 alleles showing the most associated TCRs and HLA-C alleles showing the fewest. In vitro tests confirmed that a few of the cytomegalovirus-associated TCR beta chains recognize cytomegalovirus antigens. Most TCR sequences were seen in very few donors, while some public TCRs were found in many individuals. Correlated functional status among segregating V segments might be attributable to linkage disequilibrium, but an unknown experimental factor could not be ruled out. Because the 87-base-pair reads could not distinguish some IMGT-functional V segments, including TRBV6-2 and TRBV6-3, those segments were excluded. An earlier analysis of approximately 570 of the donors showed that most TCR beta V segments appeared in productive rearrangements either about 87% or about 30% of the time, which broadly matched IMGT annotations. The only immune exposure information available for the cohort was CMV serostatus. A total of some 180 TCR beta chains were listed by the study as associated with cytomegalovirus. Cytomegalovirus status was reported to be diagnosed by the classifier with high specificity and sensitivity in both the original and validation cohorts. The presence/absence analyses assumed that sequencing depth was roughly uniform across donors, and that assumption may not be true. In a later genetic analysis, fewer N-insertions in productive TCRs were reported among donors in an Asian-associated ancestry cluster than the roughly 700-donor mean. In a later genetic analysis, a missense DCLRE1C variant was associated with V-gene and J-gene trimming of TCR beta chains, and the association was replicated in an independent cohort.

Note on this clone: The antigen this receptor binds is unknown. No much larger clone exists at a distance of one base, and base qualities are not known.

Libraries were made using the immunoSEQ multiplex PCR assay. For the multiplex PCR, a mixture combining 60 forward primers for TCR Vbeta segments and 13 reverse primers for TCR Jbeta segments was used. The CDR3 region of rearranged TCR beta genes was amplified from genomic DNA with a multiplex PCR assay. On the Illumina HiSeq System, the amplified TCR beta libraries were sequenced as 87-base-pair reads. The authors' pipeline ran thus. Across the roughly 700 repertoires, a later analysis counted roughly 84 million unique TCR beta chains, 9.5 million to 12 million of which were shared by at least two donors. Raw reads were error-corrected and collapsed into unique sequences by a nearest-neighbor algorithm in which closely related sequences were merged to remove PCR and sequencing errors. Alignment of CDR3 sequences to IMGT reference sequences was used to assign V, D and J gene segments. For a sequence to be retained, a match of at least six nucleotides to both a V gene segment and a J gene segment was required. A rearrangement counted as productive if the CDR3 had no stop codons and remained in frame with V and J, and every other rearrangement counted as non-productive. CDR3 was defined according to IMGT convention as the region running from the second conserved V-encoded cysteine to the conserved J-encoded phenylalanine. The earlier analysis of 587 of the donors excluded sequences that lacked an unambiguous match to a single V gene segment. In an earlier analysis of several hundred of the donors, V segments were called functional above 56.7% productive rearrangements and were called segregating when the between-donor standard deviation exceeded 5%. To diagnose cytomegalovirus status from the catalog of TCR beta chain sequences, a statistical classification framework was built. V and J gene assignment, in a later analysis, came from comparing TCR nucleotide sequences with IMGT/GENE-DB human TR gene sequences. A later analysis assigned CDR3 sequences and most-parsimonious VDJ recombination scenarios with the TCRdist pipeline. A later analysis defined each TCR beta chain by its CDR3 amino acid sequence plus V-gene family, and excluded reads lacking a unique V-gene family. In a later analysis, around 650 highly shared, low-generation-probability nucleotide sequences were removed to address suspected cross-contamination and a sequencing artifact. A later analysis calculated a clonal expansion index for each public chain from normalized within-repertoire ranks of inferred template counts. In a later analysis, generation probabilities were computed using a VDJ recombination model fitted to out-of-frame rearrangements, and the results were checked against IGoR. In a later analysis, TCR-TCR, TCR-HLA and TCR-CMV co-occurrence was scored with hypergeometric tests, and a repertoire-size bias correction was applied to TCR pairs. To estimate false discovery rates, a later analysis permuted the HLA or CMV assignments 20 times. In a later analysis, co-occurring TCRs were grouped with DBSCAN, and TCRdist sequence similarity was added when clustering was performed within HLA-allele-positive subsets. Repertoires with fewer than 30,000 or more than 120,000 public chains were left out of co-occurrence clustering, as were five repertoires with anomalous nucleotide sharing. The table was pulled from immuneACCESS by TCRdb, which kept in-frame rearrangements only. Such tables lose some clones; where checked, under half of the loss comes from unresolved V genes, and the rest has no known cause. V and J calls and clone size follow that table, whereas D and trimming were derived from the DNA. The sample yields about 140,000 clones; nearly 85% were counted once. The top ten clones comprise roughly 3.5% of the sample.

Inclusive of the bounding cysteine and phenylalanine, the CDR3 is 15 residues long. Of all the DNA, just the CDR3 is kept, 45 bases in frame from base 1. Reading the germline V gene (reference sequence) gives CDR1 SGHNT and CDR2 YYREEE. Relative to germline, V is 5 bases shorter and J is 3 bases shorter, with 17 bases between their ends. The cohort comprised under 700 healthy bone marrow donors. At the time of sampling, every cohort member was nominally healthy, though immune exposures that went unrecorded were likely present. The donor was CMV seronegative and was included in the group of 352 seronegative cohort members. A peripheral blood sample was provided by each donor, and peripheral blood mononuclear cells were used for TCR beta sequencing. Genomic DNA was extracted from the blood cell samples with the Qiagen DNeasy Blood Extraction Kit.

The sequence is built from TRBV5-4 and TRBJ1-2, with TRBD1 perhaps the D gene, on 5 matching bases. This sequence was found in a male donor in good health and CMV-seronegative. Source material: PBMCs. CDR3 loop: CASSFRQNSYYGYTF. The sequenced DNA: TGTGCCAGCAGTTTTAGACAGAATTCATACTATGGCTACACCTTC.